This T cell receptor beta chain was identified in a study of T-cell reconstitution after alpha-beta-depleted transplantation in children. TCRbeta library construction was performed incorporating unique molecular identifiers. TCRdb processed the PCR reads anew with MiXCR; each CDR3 protein has one entry. The sample holds around 480,000 distinct CDR3 sequences, 32% seen once. V was shortened by 3 bases and J by 0 bases, with 9 bases between the two germline ends. This CDR3 contains 15 residues. There are a few counts of this clonotype. V is TRBV12-3 or TRBV12-4 and J is TRBJ1-3; D gene unclear. This material consisted of PBMCs from the stem cell graft donor, taken from the stem cell graft. This receptor was obtained from a human donor who donated a stem cell graft to a child with aplastic anemia. CDR3 sequence: CASSLGVHSGNTIYF. As DNA, the CDR3 is TGTGCCAGCAGTTTGGGCGTTCACTCTGGAAACACCATATATTTT.